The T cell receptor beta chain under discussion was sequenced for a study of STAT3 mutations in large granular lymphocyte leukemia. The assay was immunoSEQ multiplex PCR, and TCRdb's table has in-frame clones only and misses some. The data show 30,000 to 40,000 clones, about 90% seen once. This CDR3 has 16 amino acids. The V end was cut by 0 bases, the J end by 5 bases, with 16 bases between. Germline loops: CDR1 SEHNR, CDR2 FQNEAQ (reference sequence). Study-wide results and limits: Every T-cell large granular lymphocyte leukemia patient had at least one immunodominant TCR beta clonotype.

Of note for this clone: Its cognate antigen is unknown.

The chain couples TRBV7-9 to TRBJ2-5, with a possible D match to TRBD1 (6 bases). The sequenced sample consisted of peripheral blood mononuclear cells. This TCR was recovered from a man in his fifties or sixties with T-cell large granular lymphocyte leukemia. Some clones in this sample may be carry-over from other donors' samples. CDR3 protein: CASSLAQAGDFETQYF. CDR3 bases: TGTGCCAGCAGCTTAGCACAGGCAGGGGATTTTGAGACCCAGTACTTC.